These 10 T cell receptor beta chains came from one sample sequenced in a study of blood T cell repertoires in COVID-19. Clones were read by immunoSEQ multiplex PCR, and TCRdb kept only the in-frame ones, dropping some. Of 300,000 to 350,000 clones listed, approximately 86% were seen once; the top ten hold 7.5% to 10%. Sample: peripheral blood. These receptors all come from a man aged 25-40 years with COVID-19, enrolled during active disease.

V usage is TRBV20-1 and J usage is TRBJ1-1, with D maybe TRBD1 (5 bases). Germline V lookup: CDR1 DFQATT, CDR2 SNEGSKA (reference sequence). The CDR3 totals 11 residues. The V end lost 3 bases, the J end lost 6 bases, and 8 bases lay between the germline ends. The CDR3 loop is CSASGGAEAFF. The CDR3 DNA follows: TGCAGTGCTAGCGGGGGGGCTGAAGCTTTCTTT.

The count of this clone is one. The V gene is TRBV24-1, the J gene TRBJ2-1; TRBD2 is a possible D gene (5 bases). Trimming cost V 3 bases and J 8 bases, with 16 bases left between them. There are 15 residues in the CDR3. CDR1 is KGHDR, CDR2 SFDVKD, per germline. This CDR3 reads CATSDPSGAGDEQFF. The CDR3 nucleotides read TGTGCCACCAGTGATCCCAGCGGCGCGGGTGATGAGCAGTTCTTC.

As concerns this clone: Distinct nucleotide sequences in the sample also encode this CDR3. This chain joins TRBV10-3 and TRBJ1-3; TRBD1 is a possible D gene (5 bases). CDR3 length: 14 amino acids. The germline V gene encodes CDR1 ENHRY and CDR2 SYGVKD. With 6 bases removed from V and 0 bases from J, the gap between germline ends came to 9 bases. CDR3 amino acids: CAISVDSSGNTIYF. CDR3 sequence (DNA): TGTGCCATCAGCGTAGACAGCTCTGGAAACACCATATATTTT.

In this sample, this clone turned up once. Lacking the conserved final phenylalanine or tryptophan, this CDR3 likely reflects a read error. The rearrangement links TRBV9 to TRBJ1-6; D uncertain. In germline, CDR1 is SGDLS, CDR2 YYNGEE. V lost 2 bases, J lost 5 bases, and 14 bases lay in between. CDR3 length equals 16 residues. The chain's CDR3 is CASSVGDPVNNSPLHL. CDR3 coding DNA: TGTGCCAGCAGCGTCGGAGATCCCGTAAATAATTCACCCCTCCACCTT.

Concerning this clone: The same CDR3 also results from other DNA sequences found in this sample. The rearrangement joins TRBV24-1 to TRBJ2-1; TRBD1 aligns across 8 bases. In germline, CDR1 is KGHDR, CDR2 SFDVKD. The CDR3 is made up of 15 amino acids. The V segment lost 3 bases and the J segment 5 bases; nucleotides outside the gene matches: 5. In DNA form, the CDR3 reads TGTGCCACCAGTGATCCCGGGACAGGAGACAATGAGCAGTTCTTC. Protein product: CATSDPGTGDNEQFF.

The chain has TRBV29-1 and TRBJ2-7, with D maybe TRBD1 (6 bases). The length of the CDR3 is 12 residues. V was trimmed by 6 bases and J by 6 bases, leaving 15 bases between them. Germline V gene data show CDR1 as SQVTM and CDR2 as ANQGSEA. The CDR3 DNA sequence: TGCAGCGTCCCCGGCTGGGGGCCCGAGCAGTACTTC. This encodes CSVPGWGPEQYF.

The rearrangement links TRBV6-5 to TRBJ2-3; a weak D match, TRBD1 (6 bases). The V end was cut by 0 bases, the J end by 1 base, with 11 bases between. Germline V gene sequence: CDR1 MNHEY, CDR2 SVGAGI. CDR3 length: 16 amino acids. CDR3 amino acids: CASSYSMGHRTDTQYF. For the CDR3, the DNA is TGTGCCAGCAGTTACTCGATGGGACACCGCACAGATACGCAGTATTTT.

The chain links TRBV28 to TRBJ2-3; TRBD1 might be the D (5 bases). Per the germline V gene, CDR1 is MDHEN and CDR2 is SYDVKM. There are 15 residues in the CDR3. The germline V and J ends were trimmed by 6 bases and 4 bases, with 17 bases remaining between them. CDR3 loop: CASSLGQLPPDTQYF. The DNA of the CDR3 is TGTGCCAGCAGCCTAGGACAACTCCCGCCAGATACGCAGTATTTT. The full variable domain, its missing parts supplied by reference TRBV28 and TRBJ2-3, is DVKVTQSSRYLVKRTGEKVFLECVQDMDHENMFWYRQDPGLGLRLIYFSYDVKMKEKGDIPEGYSVSREKKERFSLILESASTNQTSMYLCASSLGQLPPDTQYFGPGTRLTVL.

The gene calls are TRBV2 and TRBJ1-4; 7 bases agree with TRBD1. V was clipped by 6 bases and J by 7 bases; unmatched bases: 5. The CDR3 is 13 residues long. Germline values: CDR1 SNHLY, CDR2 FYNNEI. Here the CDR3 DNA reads TGTGCCAGCAGCTTGACAGGGTTTGAAAAACTGTTTTTT. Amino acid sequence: CASSLTGFEKLFF.

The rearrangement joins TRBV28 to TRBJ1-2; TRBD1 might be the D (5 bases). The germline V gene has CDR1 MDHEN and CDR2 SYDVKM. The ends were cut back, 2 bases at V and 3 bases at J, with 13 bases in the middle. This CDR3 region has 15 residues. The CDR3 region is CASSLGSGLHYGYTF. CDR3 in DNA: TGTGCCAGCAGTTTAGGGTCAGGGCTCCACTATGGCTACACCTTC.